These 17 T cell receptor beta chains were all obtained from the same sample, sequenced in a study of blood T cell repertoires in COVID-19 (dated by TCRdb to 2020 to 2022). The library relied on the immunoSEQ multiplex PCR assay. The table was pulled from immuneACCESS by TCRdb, which kept in-frame rearrangements only. Such tables lose some clones; where checked, under half of the loss comes from unresolved V genes, and the rest has no known cause. The sample table shows around 200,000 clones, and roughly 88% are seen once. The ten largest account for 3% to 3.5% of the sample. Source material: peripheral blood. These receptors were collected from a man between 60 and 75 years old with acute or convalescent COVID-19.

This chain's CDR3 is CASSLSGAVNTGELFF. In DNA form, the CDR3 reads TGCGCCAGCAGCTTGTCTGGGGCGGTGAACACCGGGGAGCTGTTTTTT. The chain combines TRBV5-1 with TRBJ2-2, with D perhaps matching TRBD1 (5 bases). The V and J ends lost 1 base and 1 base respectively, with 11 bases between them. The length of the CDR3 is 16 residues. CDR1 is SGHRS, CDR2 YFSETQ, per germline.

V usage is TRBV5-1 and J usage is TRBJ2-5; 8 bases are shared with TRBD2. Germline V gives CDR1 SGHRS, CDR2 YFSETQ. Trimming removed 4 bases from V and 1 base from J; junction bases left unmatched: 3. CDR3 length: 14 amino acids. In DNA, the CDR3 is TGCGCCAGCAGCCTTACTAGCGGCCAAGAGACCCAGTACTTC. Translation gives CASSLTSGQETQYF.

This rearrangement joins TRBV7-8 to TRBJ2-7; 10 nucleotides match TRBD1. Per the germline V gene, CDR1 is SGHVS and CDR2 is FQNEAQ. The trim removed 9 bases at V and 5 bases at J, leaving 10 bases unmatched. This CDR3 comprises 14 residues. For the CDR3, the DNA is TGTGCCAGTACCCCGGGACAGGGGTCCCACGAGCAGTACTTC. Its protein product is CASTPGQGSHEQYF.

The count of this clone is one. CDR3 bases: TGTGCCAGCAGAGTAAGGGCGGGAGGACAGCCCCAGCATTTT. Translated: CASRVRAGGQPQHF. V is TRBV6-5 and J is TRBJ1-5; no reliable D call. The germline V gene encodes CDR1 MNHEY and CDR2 SVGAGI. V gave up 6 bases and J gave up 7 bases, with 16 bases separating them. The CDR3 is made up of 14 amino acids.

V and J are TRBV12-5 and TRBJ1-4; 8 bases agree with TRBD1. The CDR3 covers 15 residues. Germline V gene sequence: CDR1 LGHNT, CDR2 FRNRAP. With 0 bases clipped from V and 5 bases from J, the junction kept 2 bases outside the gene matches. In DNA, the CDR3 is TGTGCTAGTGGTTTGGTACGGACAGGGAATGAAAAACTGTTTTTT. Protein: CASGLVRTGNEKLFF.

This sequence joins TRBV5-4 and TRBJ2-7, with 10 positions matching TRBD1. Unmatched junction bases numbered 6, after V lost 4 bases and J lost 5 bases. Germline CDR1 is SGHNT and CDR2 is YYREEE (reference sequence). The CDR3 totals 14 residues. CDR3 in DNA: TGTGCCAGCAGCCAGACAGGGGGCGGGGACGAGCAGTACTTC. Translating gives CASSQTGGGDEQYF.

V is TRBV15 and J is TRBJ1-1; D call uncertain. Germline CDR1 and CDR2: LNHNV and YYDKDF (reference sequence). The V end lost 3 bases, the J end lost 8 bases, and 10 bases lay between the germline ends. The CDR3 sequence is 12 residues long. The CDR3 reads CATSRAGLEAFF. The CDR3 DNA reads as TGTGCCACCAGCAGGGCCGGACTGGAAGCTTTCTTT. The variable domain in full, with the rest retrieved from reference TRBV15 and TRBJ1-1, is DAMVIQNPRYQVTQFGKPVTLSCSQTLNHNVMYWYQQKSSQAPKLLFHYYDKDFNNEADTPDNFQSRRPNTSFCFLDIRSPGLGDTAMYLCATSRAGLEAFFGQGTRLTVV.

The CDR3 DNA is TGTGCCAGCTCAGACGGACTAGCGGGAACGCAGTATTTT. As protein: CASSDGLAGTQYF. The chain recombines TRBV18 with TRBJ2-3; 12 bases align to TRBD2. Germline CDR1 KGHSH, CDR2 LQKENI. After removal of 5 bases from V and 9 bases from J, the junction contained 3 bases not matched to a gene. This CDR3 comprises 13 residues.

This clone was counted a single time. The chain combines TRBV6-1 with TRBJ2-5, with TRBD1 identical over 8 bases. Germline lookup yields CDR1 MNHNS and CDR2 SASEGT. With 2 bases clipped from V and 0 bases from J, the junction kept 5 bases outside the gene matches. This CDR3 has 16 residues. DNA of the CDR3: TGTGCCAGCAGTGAATTGGACAGGGCGTACCAAGAGACCCAGTACTTC. This gives the protein CASSELDRAYQETQYF.

The gene calls are TRBV28 and TRBJ2-1; 12 bases are shared with TRBD2. The CDR3 runs 15 residues. Unmatched junction bases numbered 8, after V lost 5 bases and J lost 9 bases. The germline CDR1 and CDR2 sequences are MDHEN and SYDVKM. The CDR3 loop is CASSPTSGGWGEQFF. The CDR3, as DNA: TGTGCCAGCAGTCCGACTAGCGGGGGTTGGGGTGAGCAGTTCTTC.

The chain links TRBV7-2 to TRBJ2-1, with TRBD2 identical over 9 bases. The CDR3 extends over 17 amino acids. Germline-derived CDR1 and CDR2 are SGHTA and FQGNSA. J lost 2 bases, V lost 2 bases, and 7 bases had no gene match. The CDR3 nucleotides are TGTGCCAGCAGCTTAATACCCCTAGCGGGAACCTACAATGAGCAGTTCTTC. Amino acids: CASSLIPLAGTYNEQFF.

Of note for this clone: Other DNA sequences within the sample encode an identical CDR3. The V call is TRBV2, the J call TRBJ2-3; 9 bases fit TRBD1. Per germline, CDR1 SNHLY and CDR2 FYNNEI. The CDR3 length is 15 residues. Trimming removed 5 bases from V and 1 base from J; junction bases left unmatched: 4. The CDR3 nucleotides read TGTGCCAGCAGTCCGACAGGGGGAGGCACAGATACGCAGTATTTT. Residues: CASSPTGGGTDTQYF.

The CDR3 sequence is CASSLDLGLQTQYF. CDR3 bases: TGTGCCAGCAGCTTAGATCTAGGACTTCAGACGCAGTATTTT. V gene TRBV11-2 combines with J gene TRBJ2-3; weak D call: TRBD2 (5 bases). Germline V CDR1 and CDR2: SGHAT, FQNNGV. The CDR3 runs to 14 residues. V was pared by 0 bases and J by 9 bases, with 13 bases between.

The J gene is TRBJ2-5, the V gene TRBV7-2, with D possibly being TRBD2 (6 bases). Germline V gene data show CDR1 as SGHTA and CDR2 as FQGNSA. There are 12 residues in the CDR3. The germline V and J ends were trimmed by 0 bases and 9 bases, with 8 bases remaining between them. The CDR3, as DNA: TGTGCCAGCAGCTTAGCCGGGACTGCCCAGTACTTC. Its translation is CASSLAGTAQYF.

The gene calls are TRBV9 and TRBJ1-1; 8 nucleotides agree with TRBD1. This CDR3 is built from 14 residues. Germline trimming cut 3 bases from V and 4 bases from J; bases unmatched to any gene: 5. Looked up from germline, CDR1 is SGDLS and CDR2 is YYNGEE. The CDR3 protein is CASSGHRGGTEAFF. The CDR3 nucleotides are TGTGCCAGCAGCGGTCACAGGGGGGGCACTGAAGCTTTCTTT.

Note on this clone: This sample also contains other DNA sequences that code for the same CDR3. The chain recombines TRBV27 with TRBJ2-5; 7 bases map to TRBD1. CDR1 is MNHEY, CDR2 SMNVEV, per germline (reference sequence). V gave up 6 bases and J gave up 4 bases; unmatched junction bases: 5. CDR3 length: 13 amino acids. The CDR3 coding sequence is TGTGCCAGCAGCCGACAGGGTGGAGAGACCCAGTACTTC. Amino acids: CASSRQGGETQYF.

The genes are TRBV2 and TRBJ2-3, with 13 bases fitting TRBD2. V lost 4 bases to trimming and J lost 0 bases; unmatched junction nucleotides: 4. The germline gives CDR1 SNHLY, CDR2 FYNNEI. This CDR3 has 17 amino acids. The CDR3 region is CASSGTSGRVSTDTQYF. DNA of the CDR3: TGTGCCAGCAGTGGGACTAGCGGGAGAGTTAGCACAGATACGCAGTATTTT.